The present T cell receptor (beta chain) was sequenced within a study of PD-L1 blockade in urothelial cancer. Study-wide findings and caveats: In blood sampled pretreatment, TCR clonality below the median predicted better survival.

Assay used: immunoSEQ multiplex PCR; TCRdb lists only in-frame clones, some missing. The table records just under 50,000 clones, about 80% of them present only once. As regards this clone: The target antigen is unknown.

The ends lost 6 bases at V and 7 bases at J; junction bases unmatched: 7. Germline CDR1 and CDR2: SEHNR and FQNEAQ (reference sequence). The CDR3 totals 14 residues. Time point: pretreatment peripheral blood. The V and J genes are TRBV7-9 and TRBJ1-2, with 11 bases aligning to TRBD1. This TCR derives from a man aged 65-85 years with urothelial cancer. The sample here was PBMCs, taken around atezolizumab (anti-PD-L1) treatment. The CDR3 sequence: CASSPGQGVTGYTF. The CDR3 DNA reads as TGTGCCAGCAGTCCGGGACAGGGGGTAACTGGCTACACCTTC.